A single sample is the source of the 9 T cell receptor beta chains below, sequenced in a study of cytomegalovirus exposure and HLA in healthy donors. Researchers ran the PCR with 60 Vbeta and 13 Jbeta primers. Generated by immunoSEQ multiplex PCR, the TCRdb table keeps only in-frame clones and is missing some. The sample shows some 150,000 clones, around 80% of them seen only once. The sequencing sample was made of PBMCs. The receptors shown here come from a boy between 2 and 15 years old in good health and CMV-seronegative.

CDR3 loop: CASSEAGRQGSAIYF. The CDR3 nucleotides read TGTGCCAGCAGTGAAGCTGGCAGACAGGGTTCTGCGATATATTTT. The rearrangement links TRBV6-1 to TRBJ1-3, with TRBD1 identical over 7 bases. Per germline, CDR1 MNHNS and CDR2 SASEGT. The CDR3 has 15 residues. Losses at the gene ends were 0 bases for V and 13 bases for J; bases not matched to a gene: 12.

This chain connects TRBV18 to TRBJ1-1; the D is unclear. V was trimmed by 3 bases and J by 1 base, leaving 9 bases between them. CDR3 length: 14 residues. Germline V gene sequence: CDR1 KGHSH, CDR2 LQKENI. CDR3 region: CASSPQVGNTEAFF. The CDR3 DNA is TGTGCCAGCTCACCCCAGGTGGGGAACACTGAAGCTTTCTTT.

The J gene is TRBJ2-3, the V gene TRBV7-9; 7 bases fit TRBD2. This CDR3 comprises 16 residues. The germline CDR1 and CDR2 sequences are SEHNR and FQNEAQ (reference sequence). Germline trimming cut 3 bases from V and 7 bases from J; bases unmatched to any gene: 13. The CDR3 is CASSFSRTSRIHTQYF. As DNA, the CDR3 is TGTGCCAGCAGCTTCTCGCGGACTAGTAGGATCCATACGCAGTATTTT.

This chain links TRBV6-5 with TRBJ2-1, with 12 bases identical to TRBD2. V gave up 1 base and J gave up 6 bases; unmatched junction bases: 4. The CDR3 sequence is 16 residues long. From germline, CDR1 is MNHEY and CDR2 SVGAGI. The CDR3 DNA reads TGTGCCAGCAGTTACTGGACTAGCGGGACGGGCAATGAGCAGTTCTTC. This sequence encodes CASSYWTSGTGNEQFF.

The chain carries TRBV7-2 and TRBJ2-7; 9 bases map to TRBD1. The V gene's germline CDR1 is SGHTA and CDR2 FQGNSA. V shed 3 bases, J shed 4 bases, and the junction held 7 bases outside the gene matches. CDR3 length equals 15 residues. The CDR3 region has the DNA TGTGCCAGCAGCTTCCCACAGGGGGCGCAATACGAGCAGTACTTC. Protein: CASSFPQGAQYEQYF.

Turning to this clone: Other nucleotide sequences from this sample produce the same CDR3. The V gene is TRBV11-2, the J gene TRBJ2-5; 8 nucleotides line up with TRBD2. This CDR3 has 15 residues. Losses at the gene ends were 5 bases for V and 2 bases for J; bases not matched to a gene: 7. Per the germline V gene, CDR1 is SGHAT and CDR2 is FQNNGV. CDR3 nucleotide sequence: TGTGCCAGCAGCCTAGGGGCGGGAGGACAAGAGACCCAGTACTTC. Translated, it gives CASSLGAGGQETQYF.

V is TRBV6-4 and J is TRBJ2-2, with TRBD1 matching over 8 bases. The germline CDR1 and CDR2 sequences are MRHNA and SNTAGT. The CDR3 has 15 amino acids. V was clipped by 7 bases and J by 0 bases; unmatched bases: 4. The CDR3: CASKGQVSNTGELFF. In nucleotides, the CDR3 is TGTGCCAGCAAGGGACAGGTATCGAACACCGGGGAGCTGTTTTTT.

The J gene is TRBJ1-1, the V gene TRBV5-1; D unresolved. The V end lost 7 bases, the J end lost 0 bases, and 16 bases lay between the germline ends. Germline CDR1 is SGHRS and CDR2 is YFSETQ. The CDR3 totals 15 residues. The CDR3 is CASSPGYSLNTEAFF. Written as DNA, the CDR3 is TGCGCCAGCTCACCAGGATACAGCTTGAACACTGAAGCTTTCTTT.

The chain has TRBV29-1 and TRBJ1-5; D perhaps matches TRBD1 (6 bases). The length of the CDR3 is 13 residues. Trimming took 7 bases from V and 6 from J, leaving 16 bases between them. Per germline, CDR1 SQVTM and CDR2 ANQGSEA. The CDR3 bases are TGCAGCGCCGGGGAAGGGGGAACTCAGCCCCAGCATTTT. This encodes CSAGEGGTQPQHF. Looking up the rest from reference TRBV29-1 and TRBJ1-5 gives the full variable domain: SAVISQKPSRDICQRGTSLTIQCQVDSQVTMMFWYRQQPGQSLTLIATANQGSEATYESGFVIDKFPISRPNLTFSTLTVSNMSPEDSSIYLCSAGEGGTQPQHFGDGTRLSIL.